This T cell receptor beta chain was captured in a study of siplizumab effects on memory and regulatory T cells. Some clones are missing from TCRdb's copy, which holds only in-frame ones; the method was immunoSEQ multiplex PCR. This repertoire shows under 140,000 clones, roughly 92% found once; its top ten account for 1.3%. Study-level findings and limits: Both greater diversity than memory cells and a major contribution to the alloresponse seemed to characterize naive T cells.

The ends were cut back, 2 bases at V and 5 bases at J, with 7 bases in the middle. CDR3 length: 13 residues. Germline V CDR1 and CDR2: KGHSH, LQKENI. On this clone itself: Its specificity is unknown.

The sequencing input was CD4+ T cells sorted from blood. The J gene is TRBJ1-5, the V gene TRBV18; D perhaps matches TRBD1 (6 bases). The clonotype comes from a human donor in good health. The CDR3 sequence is CASSPNRDQPQHF. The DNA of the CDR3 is TGTGCCAGCTCACCAAACAGGGATCAGCCCCAGCATTTT.